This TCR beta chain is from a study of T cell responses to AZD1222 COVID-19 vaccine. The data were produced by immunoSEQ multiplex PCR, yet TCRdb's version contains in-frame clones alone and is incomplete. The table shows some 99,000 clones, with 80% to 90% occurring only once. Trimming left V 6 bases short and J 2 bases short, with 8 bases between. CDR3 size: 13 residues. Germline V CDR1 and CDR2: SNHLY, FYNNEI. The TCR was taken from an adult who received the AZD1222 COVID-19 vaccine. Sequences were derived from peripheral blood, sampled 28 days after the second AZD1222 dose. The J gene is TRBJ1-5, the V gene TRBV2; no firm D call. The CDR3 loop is CASRDRGNQPQHF. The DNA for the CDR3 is TGTGCCAGCAGGGATAGAGGCAATCAGCCCCAGCATTTT.